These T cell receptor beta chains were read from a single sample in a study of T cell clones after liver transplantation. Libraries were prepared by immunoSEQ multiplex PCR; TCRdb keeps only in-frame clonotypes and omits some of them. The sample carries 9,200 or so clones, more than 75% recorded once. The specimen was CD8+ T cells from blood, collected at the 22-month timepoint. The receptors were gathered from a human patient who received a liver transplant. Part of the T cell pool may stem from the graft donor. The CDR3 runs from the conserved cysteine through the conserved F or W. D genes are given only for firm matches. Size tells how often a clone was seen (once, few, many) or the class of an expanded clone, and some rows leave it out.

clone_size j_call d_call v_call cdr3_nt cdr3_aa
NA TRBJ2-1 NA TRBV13 TGTGCCAGCAGCTTAGCCCAGGAGAGCTCCTACAATGAGCAGTTCTTC CASSLAQESSYNEQFF
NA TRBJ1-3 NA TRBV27 TGTGCCAGCAGCGGATCGGAATCTGGAAACACCATATATTTT CASSGSESGNTIYF
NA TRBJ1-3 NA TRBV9 TGTGCCAGCAGCGCTTTTTGGGCGAACTCCTCTGGAAACACCATATATTTT CASSAFWANSSGNTIYF
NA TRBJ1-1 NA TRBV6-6 TGTGCCAGCCGAGGGGGGGGGAACACTGAAGCTTTCTTT CASRGGGNTEAFF
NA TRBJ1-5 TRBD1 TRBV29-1 TGCAGCGCAGGGGGTAGCAATCAGCCCCAGCATTTT CSAGGSNQPQHF
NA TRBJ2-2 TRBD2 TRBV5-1 TGCGCCAGCAGCTTGGAAGCGGGGGCCGCGAACACCGGGGAGCTGTTTTTT CASSLEAGAANTGELFF
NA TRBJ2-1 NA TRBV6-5 TGTGCCAGCAGTTTGTCCCGGTACAATGAGCAGTTCTTC CASSLSRYNEQFF
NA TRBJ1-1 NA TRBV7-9 TGTGCCAGCAGCTTCGGGACGAACACTGAAGCTTTCTTT CASSFGTNTEAFF
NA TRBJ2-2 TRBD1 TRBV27 TGTGCCAGCAGTTTGACAGGGGGAAGCGGGGAGCTGTTTTTT CASSLTGGSGELFF
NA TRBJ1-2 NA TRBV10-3 TGTGCCATCAGTGAGCTGGGGAACTATGGCTACACCTTC CAISELGNYGYTF
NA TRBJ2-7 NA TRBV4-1 TGCGCCAGCAGCCAAGGGGGCTCCTACGAGCAGTACTTC CASSQGGSYEQYF
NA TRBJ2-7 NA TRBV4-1 TGCGCCAGCAGCCAAACGGGATACGAGCAGTACTTC CASSQTGYEQYF
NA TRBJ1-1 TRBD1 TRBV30 TGTGCCTGGTCCGGGACAGGGAACGCTGAAGCTTTCTTT CAWSGTGNAEAFF
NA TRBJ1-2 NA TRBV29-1 TGCAGCGTTGAAAGCGGACTGCCCGATGGCTACACCTTC CSVESGLPDGYTF
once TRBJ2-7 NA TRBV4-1 TGCGCCAGCAGCCAAGATCCCTCAGGGGCCTACGAGCAGTACTTC CASSQDPSGAYEQYF
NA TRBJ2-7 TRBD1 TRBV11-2 TGTGCCAGCAGCTTAGTTCCCGGGACAGTCTACGAGCAGTACTTC CASSLVPGTVYEQYF
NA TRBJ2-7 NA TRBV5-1 TGCGCCAGCAGCCTCCAGGAGCTTTTGTACGAGCAGTACTTC CASSLQELLYEQYF
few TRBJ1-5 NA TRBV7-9 TGTGCCAGCAGCTTAGGAAGGTCGTCGGTGCTCATGGGCAATCAGCCCCAGCATTTT CASSLGRSSVLMGNQPQHF
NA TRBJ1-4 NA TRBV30 TGTGCCTGGAGTCACGGCAGCCCCAAAAAAAAACTGTTTTTT CAWSHGSPKKKLFF
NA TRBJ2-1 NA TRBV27 TGTGCCAGCAGTTTTGACCGGGGTACTGGGAATGAGCAGTTCTTC CASSFDRGTGNEQFF
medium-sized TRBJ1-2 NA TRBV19 TGTGCCAGTAGTATTAACGGTGGCTACACCTTC CASSINGGYTF
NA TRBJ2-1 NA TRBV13 TGTGCCAGCAGCTTCATAGACTTCAATGAGCAGTTCTTC CASSFIDFNEQFF
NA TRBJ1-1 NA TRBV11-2 TGTGCCAGCAGCCACACAGCGAACACTGAAGCTTTCTTT CASSHTANTEAFF
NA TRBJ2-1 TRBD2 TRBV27 TGTGCCAGCAGTTTAAGCGGGGGCCTGGACGCGCAGTTCTTC CASSLSGGLDAQFF
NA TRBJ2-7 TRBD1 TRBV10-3 TGTGCCATCAGTGAGTCCGAGTCATACAGGGGGCGAATAGCCCGATACGAGCAGTACTTC CAISESESYRGRIARYEQYF
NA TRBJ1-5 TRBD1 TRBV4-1 TGCGCCAGCAGCCAGTGGACAGGGGGAACGGCTCAGCCCCAGCATTTT CASSQWTGGTAQPQHF
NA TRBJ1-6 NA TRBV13 TGTGCCAGCAGCTTAGGCCTAGAGGGGTATAATTCACCCCTCCACTTT CASSLGLEGYNSPLHF
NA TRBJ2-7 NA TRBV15 TGTGCCACCAGCAGAGATGGCCCCAGGAGGGGAACCTACGAGCAGTACTTC CATSRDGPRRGTYEQYF
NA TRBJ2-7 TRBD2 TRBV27 TGTGCCAGCAGTTTGGGTGCTAGCGGGGCCTTCTACGAGCAATACTTC CASSLGASGAFYEQYF
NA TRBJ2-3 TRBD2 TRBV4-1 TGCGCCAGCAGCCAAGTTGCGGGGGTTACAGATACGCAGTATTTT CASSQVAGVTDTQYF
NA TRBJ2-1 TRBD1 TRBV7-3 TGTGCCAGCAGCGAGGGACAGGGGATCGGGAATGAGCAGTTCTTC CASSEGQGIGNEQFF
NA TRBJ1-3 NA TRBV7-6 TGTGCCAGCAGCCCTGACTACAGTTTGGCAACGATAAACACCATATATTTT CASSPDYSLATINTIYF
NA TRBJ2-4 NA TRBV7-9 TGTGCCAGCAGCGATGAGGGAACGAGCATTCAGTACTTC CASSDEGTSIQYF
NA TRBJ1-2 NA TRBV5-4 TGTGCCAGCAGCCCACCGCAGGAAATGAGCGAGATCTATGGCTACACCTTC CASSPPQEMSEIYGYTF
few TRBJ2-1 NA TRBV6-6 TGTGCCAGCAGTCTATACACCGATGAGCAGTTCTTC CASSLYTDEQFF
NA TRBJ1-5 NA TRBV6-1 TGTGCCAGCAGTGATTCAGGGAGTCAGCCCCAGCATTTT CASSDSGSQPQHF
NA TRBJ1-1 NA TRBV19 TGTGCCAGTAGGCTAGGGGGAACTGAAGCTTTCTTT CASRLGGTEAFF
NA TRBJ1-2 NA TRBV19 TGTGCCAGTAGTATATACTACAGGGCGGATGGCTACACCTTC CASSIYYRADGYTF
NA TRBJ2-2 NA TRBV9 TGTGCCAGCACCCATTTGGGGACACCGAACACCGGGGAGCTGTTTTTT CASTHLGTPNTGELFF
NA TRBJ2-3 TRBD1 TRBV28 TGTGCCAGCAGTTTATCAGGAGACAGGGGATACACAGATACGCAGTATTTT CASSLSGDRGYTDTQYF
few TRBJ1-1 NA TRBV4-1 TGCGCCAGCAGCCAAGGGTTAAAGGGGCCATCCATGAACACTGAAGCTTTCTTT CASSQGLKGPSMNTEAFF
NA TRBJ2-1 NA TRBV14 TGTGCCAGCAGCCAACACACCTACAATGAGCAGTTCTTC CASSQHTYNEQFF